A selection of T cell receptor beta chains follows, all from one sample in a study of blood T cells in healthy people across ages. TCRdb re-analysed the 5' RACE reads in MiXCR, keeping a single row per CDR3 protein. The profile shows approximately 690,000 distinct CDR3 sequences, 58% of them singletons. Sequenced material: blood. The receptors were gathered from a man in his 60s in good health. Both conserved end residues are part of each CDR3. A D gene is named only where the DNA matches it firmly. Size values are once, few and many counts, or a class for expanded clones, and some rows have none.

D	V	J	size	CDR3	DNA
.	TRBV3-1	TRBJ1-6	once	CASSQGGQRYNSPLHF	TGTGCCAGCAGCCAAGGTGGACAACGCTATAATTCACCCCTCCACTTT
.	TRBV28	TRBJ1-5	.	CASSFQGNNQPQHF	TGTGCCAGCAGTTTCCAGGGGAACAATCAGCCCCAGCATTTT
.	TRBV6-1	TRBJ2-7	.	CASSTSDRGFQEQYF	.
.	TRBV13	TRBJ2-3	.	CASSYGALNTQYF	TGTGCCAGCAGCTATGGGGCTCTCAATACGCAGTATTTT
.	TRBV5-1	TRBJ2-1	.	CASSLVTGHKSSYNEQFF	TGCGCCAGCAGCTTGGTGACGGGACACAAAAGCTCCTACAATGAGCAGTTCTTC
TRBD2	TRBV5-1	TRBJ2-5	once	CASSFFSGGAQETQYF	TGCGCCAGCAGCTTCTTTAGCGGGGGGGCCCAAGAGACCCAGTACTTC
.	TRBV5-4	TRBJ2-7	.	CASSPDTLRDEQYF	TGTGCCAGCAGCCCCGATACACTTAGGGACGAGCAGTACTTC
.	TRBV4-1	TRBJ1-6	few	CASSQTGDYNSPLHF	TGCGCCAGCAGCCAAACAGGAGACTATAATTCACCCCTCCACTTT
TRBD1	TRBV27	TRBJ1-2	.	CASSWQAGQGSGGYAF	TGTGCCAGCAGTTGGCAAGCGGGACAGGGGTCAGGTGGCTACGCCTTC
.	TRBV3-1	TRBJ2-5	few	CASSQDRSSGTQYF	TGTGCCAGCAGCCAAGATCGGTCCTCCGGGACCCAGTACTTC
.	TRBV20-1	TRBJ2-7	.	CSAGGHLPDYEQYF	TGCAGTGCCGGGGGACACCTCCCCGACTACGAGCAGTACTTC
TRBD1	TRBV7-2	TRBJ2-7	few	CASSLGGTGVPYEQYF	TGTGCCAGCAGCTTAGGGGGGACAGGGGTTCCCTACGAGCAGTACTTC
TRBD2	TRBV6-2/TRBV6-3	TRBJ2-3	few	CASSLQRGGSQDTQYF	TGTGCCAGCAGTTTACAACGGGGGGGATCACAGGATACGCAGTATTTT
.	TRBV4-1	TRBJ2-3	few	CASSQDRSSNEYF	TGCGCCAGCAGCCAAGATAGGTCTAGCAACGAGTATTTT
TRBD1	TRBV12-3/TRBV12-4	TRBJ2-5	.	CASSHTGGTQYF	TGTGCCAGCAGTCATACAGGGGGGACCCAGTACTTC
TRBD1	TRBV12-3/TRBV12-4	TRBJ2-2	.	CASIRGLGGAGTGELFF	TGTGCCAGCATCCGGGGTTTAGGGGGCGCCGGGACCGGGGAGCTGTTTTTT
.	TRBV10-1	TRBJ2-7	few	CPTAGGPSYEQYF	TGCCCTACTGCCGGGGGACCCTCCTACGAGCAGTACTTC
.	TRBV4-1	TRBJ1-6	.	CASSQSSRLINSPLHF	TGCGCCAGCAGCCAAAGTTCGCGGTTAATCAATTCACCCCTCCACTTT
TRBD2	TRBV6-1	TRBJ2-7	.	CASSEGASGTYEQYF	TGTGCCAGCAGTGAAGGGGCTAGCGGGACCTACGAGCAGTACTTC
.	TRBV12-3/TRBV12-4	TRBJ1-1	.	CASSHREKNTEAFF	TGTGCCAGCAGTCACAGGGAGAAGAACACTGAAGCTTTCTTT